The present T cell receptor (beta chain) was sequenced within a study of cytomegalovirus exposure and HLA in healthy donors listed by TCRdb under 2017. Regarding the complete study: An earlier analysis of fewer than 750 of the donors reported about 260 Gb of sequence data and around 110 million unique TCR beta sequences obtained from around 180 million T cells. About 280 gigabases of sequencing data and 75 million to 85 million unique TCR sequences made up an early release that covered several hundred HLA-typed donors. Among the roughly 370 genotyped donors, about 83% belonged to the genetic ancestry cluster associated with self-reported Caucasian donors. The study was designed to test whether signatures of past pathogen exposure could be identified by cataloging public T cell receptors. The study profiled the T cell repertoires of about 640 subjects by immunosequencing and related them to cytomegalovirus serostatus. Besides the first cohort of 666 subjects, a separate validation cohort made up of 95 to 150 different subjects was used. To predict cytomegalovirus infection status, the study combined high-throughput TCR immunosequencing, statistical association of individual TCRs with disease status, and machine learning. To study patterns of TCR occurrence, a later analysis re-analyzed previously published TCR beta repertoires from 700 or so donors and added high-resolution HLA genotyping. Rather than drawing on any new phenotypic data, the later analysis identified candidate immune exposures from TCR beta sequences and the way those sequences occurred across donors. An earlier analysis of fewer than 700 of the donors applied high-throughput TCR beta sequencing to assess whether each TCR beta V gene segment acted as functional or pseudogenic. Alongside the repertoire data, information on donor age, sex, ethnicity and CMV serostatus was compiled. A later genetic analysis used genome-wide SNP genotypes for about 60% of the roughly 700 donors, treating that subset as a discovery cohort. Every repertoire in the discovery cohort had been generated on one and the same sequencing platform. Class I and class II HLA loci were covered by the typing at four-digit resolution. The number of typed donors differed by locus: about 629-630 for A, B, C, DRB1 and DQB1; 522 for DQA1; approximately 600 for DPA1; and 450 to 480 for DPB1. Because of strong linkage in the cohort, roughly five DR-DQ haplotypes were treated as single units for association and clustering. Across 398 genotyped donors of the cohort, an average of roughly 230,000 unique TCR beta nucleotide sequences per donor were sequenced, and around 20% of those sequences were non-productive.

Study-level results and caveats: An earlier analysis of 587 of the donors showed that most TCR beta V segments appeared in productive rearrangements either about 87% or about 30% of the time, which broadly matched IMGT annotations. A later genetic analysis reported fewer N-insertions in productive TCRs among donors in an Asian-associated ancestry cluster than the roughly 690-donor mean. The study gave a list of 150 to 200 TCR beta chains associated with cytomegalovirus. According to the authors, the approach could potentially be generalized to other disease states and immunological phenotypes. Because HLA typing was missing for some donors at each locus, association tests included only the typed subset. A further reported finding was that TCR beta sequences accurately predicted the HLA-A and HLA-B alleles for most subjects in the first cohort. When HLA alleles, especially DR and DQ, strongly co-occurred, TCR associations were difficult to assign to individual alleles. In a later analysis, HLA-associated TCR beta chains showed more clonal expansion and lower generation probabilities than non-associated chains that were equally common. In both the original and validation cohorts, the classifier was reported to diagnose cytomegalovirus status with high specificity and sensitivity. While some public TCRs were present in many individuals, most TCR sequences turned up only very rarely across donors. A few of the identified cytomegalovirus-associated TCR beta chains were confirmed in vitro to be specific for cytomegalovirus antigens. A cluster of highly shared sequence variants was judged likely to be a technical artifact of the sequencing pipeline. Correlated functional status among segregating V segments might be attributable to linkage disequilibrium, but an unknown experimental factor could not be ruled out. In a later analysis, about 17,000 TCR beta sequences were associated with specific HLA alleles at a false discovery rate of 0.05. Presence/absence analyses assumed roughly uniform sequencing depth across donors, an assumption that may not hold. In this cohort, only TCR beta chains were sequenced, and detectable features were limited by the absence of alpha or paired-chain data. In a later analysis, most CMV-associated TCR beta chains were found to appear HLA-restricted, with HLA associations seemingly driven largely by CMV exposure. An association between a missense DCLRE1C variant and V-gene and J-gene trimming of TCR beta chains was found in a later genetic analysis and replicated in an independent cohort. CMV serostatus was the only immune exposure information available for the cohort. Several of the top co-occurrence clusters appeared to be linked to parvovirus B19, influenza, CMV and Epstein-Barr virus, according to a later analysis. The earlier analysis of 587 of the donors excluded approximately 17 rarely observed V segments, including chromosome 9 orphons, because counts were too low. A later analysis found that TCR association rates varied across HLA loci, with DRB1 alleles showing the most associated TCRs and HLA-C alleles the fewest.

The cohort consisted of 600 or so healthy bone marrow donors. Cohort members were all nominally healthy when sampled, although unrecorded immune exposures were likely present. The donor tested CMV seropositive and was one of the 289 seropositive cohort members. A peripheral blood sample was provided by each donor, and peripheral blood mononuclear cells were used for TCR beta sequencing. Genomic DNA extraction from the blood cell samples was performed with the Qiagen DNeasy Blood Extraction Kit. Libraries came from the immunoSEQ multiplex PCR assay. For the multiplex PCR, a mixture combining 60 forward primers for TCR Vbeta segments and 13 reverse primers for TCR Jbeta segments was used. A multiplex PCR assay on genomic DNA amplified the CDR3 region of rearranged TCR beta genes. On the Illumina HiSeq System, the amplified TCR beta libraries were sequenced as 87-base-pair reads. The study's own analysis went as follows. In a later analysis, roughly 80 million unique TCR beta chains were counted across the approximately 640 repertoires, and roughly 11 million of these chains were shared by at least two donors. Raw reads were error-corrected and collapsed into unique sequences with a nearest-neighbor algorithm that merged closely related sequences to remove PCR and sequencing errors. Alignment of CDR3 sequences to IMGT reference sequences was used to assign V, D and J gene segments. For a sequence to be retained, at least a six-nucleotide match to both a V gene segment and a J gene segment was required. A rearrangement was called productive if the CDR3 had no stop codons and remained in frame with V and J, and every other rearrangement was called non-productive. Following IMGT convention, CDR3 was defined as the stretch from the second conserved V-encoded cysteine up to the conserved J-encoded phenylalanine. Sequences without an unambiguous match to a single V gene segment were excluded from the earlier analysis of several hundred of the donors. In an earlier analysis of several hundred of the donors, V segments were called functional above 56.7% productive rearrangements and were called segregating when the between-donor standard deviation exceeded 5%. A statistical classification framework was built to diagnose cytomegalovirus status from the catalog of TCR beta chain sequences. In a later analysis, TCR nucleotide sequences were compared against IMGT/GENE-DB human TR gene sequences so that V and J genes could be assigned. In a later analysis, CDR3 sequences and most-parsimonious VDJ recombination scenarios were assigned using the TCRdist pipeline. In a later analysis, each TCR beta chain was defined by its CDR3 amino acid sequence together with its V-gene family, and reads lacking a unique V-gene family were excluded. In a later analysis, approximately 640 highly shared, low-generation-probability nucleotide sequences were removed to address suspected cross-contamination and a sequencing artifact. A later analysis calculated a clonal expansion index for each public chain from normalized within-repertoire ranks of inferred template counts. Generation probabilities in a later analysis came from a VDJ recombination model fitted to out-of-frame rearrangements, and those results were checked against IGoR. In a later analysis, TCR-TCR, TCR-HLA and TCR-CMV co-occurrence was scored with hypergeometric tests, and a repertoire-size bias correction was applied to TCR pairs. A later analysis estimated false discovery rates by permuting HLA or CMV assignments 20 times. In a later analysis, co-occurring TCRs were grouped with DBSCAN, and TCRdist sequence similarity was added when clustering was performed within HLA-allele-positive subsets. Co-occurrence clustering excluded repertoires with fewer than 30,000 or more than 120,000 public chains, plus five with anomalous nucleotide sharing. TCRdb obtained this table from immuneACCESS and retained in-frame rearrangements with V and J assigned. These tables miss some clones; where compared with another copy, unresolved V genes account for less than half of the shortfall, and the remainder is unexplained. The DNA gave D and trimming, while V, J and clone size come from that table. Recorded for this sample are more than 95,000 clones; about 76% of them occurred a single time. The ten largest clones represent over 10% of the sample.

On this clone itself: It has no known antigen specificity. Base qualities are not provided; no much larger clone lies one nucleotide away.

Sample: PBMCs. The sequence came from a woman aged 55 to 70 in good health and CMV-seropositive.

Read as DNA, the sequence is TGCGCCAGCAGACCAACAGGGTTCGGGAGGGATGAGCAGTTCTTC. This sequence encodes CASRPTGFGRDEQFF. The V and J segments used are TRBV5-1 and TRBJ2-1, with 8 junctional bases fitting TRBD2. The germline V and J ends show losses of 5 bases and 8 bases respectively, and no gene match explains 12 bases of the junction. Taken from cysteine to phenylalanine, the CDR3 has 15 residues. Just CDR3 DNA is preserved here, 45 bases in frame from base 1. In the germline V gene, CDR1 corresponds to SGHRS and CDR2 to YFSETQ.